The T cell receptor beta chain under discussion was sequenced for a study of a mutant IDH1 vaccine in newly diagnosed glioma. As for the study in general: Standard pretreatment was either radiotherapy, temozolomide, or, for most, radiochemotherapy with temozolomide.

The method was immunoSEQ multiplex PCR; TCRdb's version includes in-frame clones alone and lacks a portion of them. This table holds some 50,000 clones, just over 85% found once. The time point is: baseline, week 1 (first vaccination visit). Treatment in this sample: pre-vaccination baseline after standard-of-care therapy. Donor tumors were new WHO grade 3 or 4 IDH1-mutant, ATRX-lost astrocytomas. Concerning this clone itself: Its antigen remains unidentified.

Study findings and constraints: Evidence of vaccine-induced immune responses was documented in about 93% of patients.

Germline-derived CDR1 and CDR2 are MNHEY and SMNVEV (reference sequence). This CDR3 spans 16 amino acids. Unmatched junction bases numbered 10, after V lost 4 bases and J lost 2 bases. This sequence joins TRBV27 and TRBJ2-5; 7 bases are a match to TRBD2. Sequencing was performed on PBMCs, taken from a glioma patient treated with radiotherapy, temozolomide or both. This sequence was found in a man aged 35 to 55 with glioma. As DNA, the CDR3 is TGTGCCAGCAGTTCCTCGGCAGCGGGATATCAAGAGACCCAGTACTTC. It codes for CASSSSAAGYQETQYF.